This is a list of T cell receptor beta chains from one sample in a study of shared clonotypes between healthy human individuals. Assay used: immunoSEQ multiplex PCR; TCRdb lists only in-frame clones, some missing. The table shows 2 million to 3 million clones, with 80% to 95% occurring only once. Material for sequencing was naive CD4+ T cells from PBMCs. These receptors all come from a man in his late teens or twenties in good health. Some clones in this sample may be carry-over from other donors' samples. The CDR3 runs from the conserved cysteine through the conserved F or W.

J gene | V gene | CDR3 protein
TRBJ1-1 | TRBV7-9 | CASSLGGRTEAFF
TRBJ1-3 | TRBV9 | CASSVGGTGNTIYF
TRBJ1-1 | TRBV18 | CASSPLPGGGHTEAFF
TRBJ2-1 | TRBV5-1 | CASSWGLAGVDGEQFF
TRBJ1-4 | TRBV5-4 | CASSRTGSREKLFF
TRBJ2-3 | TRBV7-3 | CASSSGLPSQYF
TRBJ2-3 | TRBV7-3 | CASSPSWADTQYF
TRBJ2-5 | TRBV7-2 | CASSLGRKETQYF
TRBJ1-3 | TRBV28 | CASSWQVLSGNTIYF
TRBJ2-3 | TRBV13 | CASSLGGTSGSGWTDTQYF
TRBJ1-2 | TRBV28 | CASRSPGTASYGYTF
TRBJ2-1 | TRBV4-3 | CASSQDVGGRADNEQFF
TRBJ2-1 | TRBV6-5 | CASSTWGEKNEQFF
TRBJ2-2 | TRBV6-6 | CASSLVGAGELFF
TRBJ2-7 | TRBV5-1 | CASSPIDEGSNEQYF
TRBJ2-1 | TRBV5-4 | CASSGWATEQFF
TRBJ2-1 | TRBV28 | CGTSIYNEQFF
TRBJ2-7 | TRBV5-4 | CASSLPLPGQGSGEQYF
TRBJ1-1 | TRBV7-2 | CASTLTGGRDTEAFF
TRBJ2-2 | TRBV27 | CASSFLMAPTGTGELFF
. | TRBV27 | CASSFPGTRGGEQYF
TRBJ2-3 | TRBV25-1 | CASSEFTGSDTQYF
TRBJ2-3 | TRBV4-3 | CASSLSTSPGPDTQYF
TRBJ1-3 | TRBV7-3 | CASSAAGGAGGNTIYF
. | TRBV7-9 | CASSSRDRGAYEQYF
TRBJ1-2 | TRBV28 | CASSLTGGDYGYTF
TRBJ2-2 | TRBV28 | CASSLRTSGSPYTGELFF
TRBJ2-3 | TRBV5-6 | CASSLVDFGTDTQYF
TRBJ2-5 | TRBV29-1 | CSVASVFQETQYF
TRBJ2-7 | TRBV18 | CASSPQAGGPYEQYF
TRBJ2-7 | TRBV5-4 | CASSRGGGRRDNYYEQYF
TRBJ1-1 | TRBV7-9 | CASSSLYMMNTEAFF
TRBJ2-3 | TRBV13 | CASSYTGGDTQYF
TRBJ1-2 | TRBV2 | CASTSQQGGSGYTF
TRBJ2-2 | TRBV11-2 | CASTRGPGELFF
TRBJ2-1 | TRBV27 | CASTGPWTSGRNEQFF
TRBJ2-1 | TRBV19 | CASKSPGRGSYNEQFF